The 3 T cell receptor beta chains below all came from one sample that was sequenced in a study of radiotherapy plus CTLA-4 blockade in lung cancer. Using immunoSEQ multiplex PCR, the repertoire was profiled, and TCRdb retains in-frame clones only, with some absent. The repertoire holds around 40,000 clones, with around 85% as singletons. Material: peripheral blood, obtained from a patient treated with radiotherapy plus ipilimumab. All receptors come from a human donor with non-small cell lung cancer who had stable disease on radiotherapy plus ipilimumab.

V usage is TRBV10-1 and J usage is TRBJ2-3, with D possibly being TRBD2 (5 bases). V lost 11 bases and J 6 bases, leaving 9 bases between the germline ends. This CDR3 comprises 10 residues. Germline lookup yields CDR1 WNHNN and CDR2 SYGVQD (reference sequence). The chain's CDR3 is CAPRGDTQYF. CDR3 sequence (DNA): TGCGCCCCACGCGGGGATACGCAGTATTTT.

The V call is TRBV15, the J call TRBJ2-2, with 9 bases identical to TRBD2. CDR3 length: 17 residues. The junction had 8 bases not matched to a gene; V was cut back by 1 base and J by 5 bases. The germline V gene encodes CDR1 LNHNV and CDR2 YYDKDF (reference sequence). The CDR3: CATSRGGDAGGTGELFF. The CDR3 nucleotides are TGTGCCACCAGCAGAGGAGGCGATGCGGGAGGGACCGGGGAGCTGTTTTTT.

The chain employs TRBV4-3 and TRBJ1-4, with 11 nucleotides matching TRBD1. The germline V gene encodes CDR1 LGHNA and CDR2 YSLEER. Trimming cost V 6 bases and J 7 bases; bases outside gene matches: 7. This CDR3 comprises 15 residues. The CDR3: CASSGQGAEGEKLFF. The CDR3, as DNA: TGCGCCAGCAGTGGACAGGGGGCTGAAGGTGAAAAACTGTTTTTT.